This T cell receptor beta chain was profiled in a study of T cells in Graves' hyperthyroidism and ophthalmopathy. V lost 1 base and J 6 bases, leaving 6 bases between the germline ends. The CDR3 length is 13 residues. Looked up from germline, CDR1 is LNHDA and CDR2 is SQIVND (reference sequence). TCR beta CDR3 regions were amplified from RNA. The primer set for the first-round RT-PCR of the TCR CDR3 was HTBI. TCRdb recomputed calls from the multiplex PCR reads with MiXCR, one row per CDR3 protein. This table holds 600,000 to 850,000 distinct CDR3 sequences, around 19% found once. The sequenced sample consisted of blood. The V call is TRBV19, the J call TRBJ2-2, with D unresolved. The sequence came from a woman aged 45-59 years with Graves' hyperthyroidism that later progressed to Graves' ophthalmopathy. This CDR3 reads CASSIGLAGELFF. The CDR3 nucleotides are TGTGCCAGTAGTATAGGGCTAGCCGGGGAGCTGTTTTTT.